This TCR beta chain was recovered during a study of cytotoxic CD8 clonotypes in ibrutinib-treated CLL. This clone was observed a few times. Profiled with immunoSEQ multiplex PCR; TCRdb holds only in-frame clones, not every one. The sample contains almost 250,000 clones, 70% of which appear only once. Trimming removed 0 bases at V and 4 bases at J, with 18 bases between. Per germline, CDR1 GTSNPN and CDR2 SVGIG (reference sequence). CDR3 length: 16 amino acids. The V call is TRBV30, the J call TRBJ1-2; D is unresolved. The clonotype comes from a human donor with chronic lymphocytic leukemia. Sequenced here: PBMCs, sampled after 24 months of ibrutinib treatment. The CDR3 loop reads CAWSVTSLAWSYGYTF. The CDR3 DNA sequence: TGTGCCTGGAGTGTTACGTCCTTGGCGTGGAGCTATGGCTACACCTTC. The full variable domain, its missing parts supplied by reference TRBV30 and TRBJ1-2, is SQTIHQWPATLVQPVGSPLSLECTVEGTSNPNLYWYRQAAGRGLQLLFYSVGIGQISSEVPQNLSASRPQDRQFILSSKKLLLSDSGFYLCAWSVTSLAWSYGYTFGSGTRLTVV.